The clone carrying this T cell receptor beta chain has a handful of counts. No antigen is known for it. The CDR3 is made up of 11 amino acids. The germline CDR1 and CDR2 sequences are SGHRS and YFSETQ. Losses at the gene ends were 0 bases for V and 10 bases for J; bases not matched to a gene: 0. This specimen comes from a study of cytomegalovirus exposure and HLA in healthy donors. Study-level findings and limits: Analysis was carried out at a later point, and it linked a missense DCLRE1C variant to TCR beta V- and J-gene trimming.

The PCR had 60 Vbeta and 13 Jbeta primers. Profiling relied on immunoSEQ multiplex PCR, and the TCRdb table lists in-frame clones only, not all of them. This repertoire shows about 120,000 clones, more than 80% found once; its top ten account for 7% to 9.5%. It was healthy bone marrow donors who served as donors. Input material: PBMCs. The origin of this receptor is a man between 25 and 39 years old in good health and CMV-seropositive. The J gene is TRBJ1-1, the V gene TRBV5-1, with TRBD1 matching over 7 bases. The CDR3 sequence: CASSLGQGAFF. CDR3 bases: TGCGCCAGCAGCTTGGGACAGGGAGCTTTCTTT.